A single sample gave rise to the 24 T cell receptor beta chains below, sequenced in a study of T cell responses to AZD1222 COVID-19 vaccine. Some clones are missing from TCRdb's copy, which holds only in-frame ones; the method was immunoSEQ multiplex PCR. Altogether 65,000 to 100,000 clones are present, about 90% being singletons, with the ten largest covering 6.9%. Sequenced here: peripheral blood, sampled 28 days after the second AZD1222 dose. These receptor sequences come from an adult who received the AZD1222 COVID-19 vaccine.

The table lists this clone with a few counts. The chain joins TRBV30 to TRBJ2-6; TRBD2 matches 8 bases. The CDR3 sequence is 17 residues long. CDR1 and CDR2 from the germline V gene are GTSNPN and SVGIG (reference sequence). V lost 1 base, J lost 3 bases, and 8 bases stayed unmatched. The chain's CDR3 is CAWSDGTSGGGANVLTF. The DNA for the CDR3 is TGTGCCTGGAGTGACGGTACTAGCGGAGGTGGGGCCAACGTCCTGACTTTC.

The chain joins TRBV19 to TRBJ2-2; TRBD1 is a possible D gene (5 bases). Trimming stripped 6 bases from V and 2 bases from J, with 10 bases between. The CDR3 is made up of 14 amino acids. CDR1 and CDR2 from the germline V gene are LNHDA and SQIVND (reference sequence). CDR3 bases: TGTGCCAGTAGGGTGACAGCAAACACCGGGGAGCTGTTTTTT. Translation: CASRVTANTGELFF.

The rearrangement uses TRBV5-1 and TRBJ2-1, with 13 bases that match TRBD2. The CDR3 is 18 residues long. Trimming at V came to 0 bases and at J to 4 bases, leaving 7 bases not matched to a gene. Germline assignment: CDR1 SGHRS and CDR2 YFSETQ. The CDR3 DNA follows: TGCGCCAGCAGCTTGGGGACTAGCGGGAGAGCACGGTACAATGAGCAGTTCTTC. Amino acid sequence: CASSLGTSGRARYNEQFF.

The rearrangement uses TRBV7-9 and TRBJ2-1; weak D call: TRBD2 (5 bases). Trimming cost V 5 bases and J 0 bases, with 14 bases left between them. Germline V gene data show CDR1 as SEHNR and CDR2 as FQNEAQ (reference sequence). The CDR3 sequence is 16 residues long. This CDR3 is CASSRLSGLSYNEQFF. In nucleotides, the CDR3 is TGTGCCAGCAGCAGATTAAGCGGACTCTCCTACAATGAGCAGTTCTTC.

This chain connects TRBV5-1 to TRBJ1-2; 9 bases are shared with TRBD1. CDR1 is SGHRS, CDR2 YFSETQ, per germline. V dropped 7 bases and J dropped 7; count of bases not matched to a gene: 11. The CDR3 contains 14 residues. The CDR3 DNA reads as TGCGCCAGCGAACCGGGACAGGGACGGGGTGGCTACACCTTC. Translation gives CASEPGQGRGGYTF.

The chain recombines TRBV28 with TRBJ2-7; 9 nucleotides match TRBD1. Germline V gives CDR1 MDHEN, CDR2 SYDVKM. This CDR3 comprises 15 residues. Losses at the gene ends were 10 bases for V and 5 bases for J; bases not matched to a gene: 15. CDR3 DNA sequence: TGTGCCACCCTGAAACCGGGACAGGGTACCAACGAGCAGTACTTC. Encoded protein: CATLKPGQGTNEQYF.

V gene TRBV10-1 combines with J gene TRBJ2-3; D ambiguous. Per the germline V gene, CDR1 is WNHNN and CDR2 is SYGVQD (reference sequence). The CDR3 contains 13 residues. Trimming shortened V by 1 base and J by 1 base, and 3 bases separated the two germline ends. The CDR3 DNA sequence: TGCGCCAGCAGTGAGTTGGGCACAGATACGCAGTATTTT. Protein product: CASSELGTDTQYF.

V and J are TRBV5-1 and TRBJ1-1, with D uncertain. Trimming pared 0 bases from V and 3 bases from J, leaving 12 bases between. Germline V gene sequence: CDR1 SGHRS, CDR2 YFSETQ. This CDR3 spans 15 amino acids. CDR3 sequence: CASSLAPRADTEAFF. The CDR3 bases are TGCGCCAGCAGCTTGGCCCCCCGGGCGGACACTGAAGCTTTCTTT.

The chain carries TRBV6-6 and TRBJ1-3; TRBD1 is a possible D gene (6 bases). This CDR3 contains 14 residues. CDR1 is MNHNY, CDR2 SVGAGI, per germline (reference sequence). V lost 5 bases and J 1 base, leaving 9 bases between the germline ends. The CDR3 DNA reads as TGTGCCAGCAGTCAAACAGGGTCTGGAAACACCATATATTTT. This sequence encodes CASSQTGSGNTIYF.

The V gene is TRBV2, the J gene TRBJ2-1, with 11 bases fitting TRBD2. With 4 bases clipped from V and 7 bases from J, the junction kept 9 bases outside the gene matches. The CDR3 has 16 residues. CDR1 and CDR2 from the germline V gene are SNHLY and FYNNEI. The CDR3 reads CASSGSLAGEENEQFF. The CDR3 coding sequence is TGTGCCAGCAGTGGATCACTAGCGGGAGAGGAGAATGAGCAGTTCTTC.

V usage is TRBV6-1 and J usage is TRBJ2-3; D ambiguous. The V and J ends lost 2 bases and 14 bases respectively, with 11 bases between them. Per the germline V gene, CDR1 is MNHNS and CDR2 is SASEGT. The CDR3 sequence is 11 residues long. The CDR3 nucleotides read TGTGCCAGCAGTGAAAGGGTGGGTTGGTATTTT. It encodes CASSERVGWYF.

The chain employs TRBV6-5 and TRBJ2-2, with 7 positions matching TRBD1. CDR3 length: 14 residues. Germline-derived CDR1 and CDR2 are MNHEY and SVGAGI. Unmatched junction bases numbered 7, after V lost 6 bases and J lost 6 bases. CDR3 nucleotide sequence: TGTGCCAGCAGACGGGGACAGACGGCCGGGGAGCTGTTTTTT. It translates to CASRRGQTAGELFF.

V gene TRBV5-1 combines with J gene TRBJ2-1; 8 bases align to TRBD2. The V and J ends lost 1 base and 4 bases, in that order; junction bases with no gene match: 4. This CDR3 has 15 amino acids. Per germline, CDR1 SGHRS and CDR2 YFSETQ. The CDR3 DNA follows: TGCGCCAGCAGCTTGAGCCAGCGGGAGTACAATGAGCAGTTCTTC. Protein: CASSLSQREYNEQFF.

In regard to this clone: The junction shows a germline mismatch at one end, possibly a read error. The chain employs TRBV6-2 or TRBV6-3 and TRBJ2-1; D may correspond to TRBD1 or TRBD2 (5 bases each). There are 14 residues in the CDR3. Germline lookup yields CDR1 MNHEY and CDR2 SVGEGT. In DNA form, the CDR3 reads TGTGCCAGCAGTACCGGGACCTCCTCCAATGAGCAGTTCTTC. Residues: CASSTGTSSNEQFF.

This clone was observed a few times. This chain joins TRBV18 and TRBJ1-5; the D is unclear. The ends were cut back, 3 bases at V and 0 bases at J, with 9 bases in the middle. CDR1 is KGHSH, CDR2 LQKENI, per germline. The CDR3 totals 15 residues. The CDR3, as DNA: TGTGCCAGCTCACCTACCGGACTTAGCAATCAGCCCCAGCATTTT. This codes for CASSPTGLSNQPQHF.

This chain connects TRBV9 to TRBJ2-5; D perhaps matches TRBD2 (6 bases). From germline, CDR1 is SGDLS and CDR2 YYNGEE. V was pared by 0 bases and J by 1 base, with 13 bases between. This CDR3 is 16 amino acids long. CDR3 nucleotides: TGTGCCAGCAGCGTAGCTCACGGAGGGACCCAAGAGACCCAGTACTTC. Its protein is CASSVAHGGTQETQYF.

The chain uses TRBV7-9 and TRBJ2-7; no definite D call. The germline CDR1 and CDR2 sequences are SEHNR and FQNEAQ (reference sequence). V dropped 5 bases and J dropped 0 bases, with 8 bases sitting between them. This CDR3 contains 13 residues. DNA for the CDR3: TGTGCCAGCAGCGGACGGTCCTCCTACGAGCAGTACTTC. It translates to CASSGRSSYEQYF.

In DNA form, the CDR3 reads TGCGCCAGCAGCTTGGAGCCCAATCAGCCCCAGCATTTT. Translation gives CASSLEPNQPQHF. J is TRBJ1-5 and V is TRBV5-1; D gene uncertain. Germline values: CDR1 SGHRS, CDR2 YFSETQ. This CDR3 is 13 amino acids long. The V end was cut by 0 bases, the J end by 3 bases, with 4 bases between. Variable domain in full (rest from reference TRBV5-1 and TRBJ1-5): KAGVTQTPRYLIKTRGQQVTLSCSPISGHRSVSWYQQTPGQGLQFLFEYFSETQRNKGNFPGRFSGRQFSNSRSEMNVSTLELGDSALYLCASSLEPNQPQHFGDGTRLSIL.

This chain joins TRBV2 and TRBJ2-2; TRBD2 matches at 14 bases. V dropped 5 bases and J dropped 5; count of bases not matched to a gene: 4. Germline V gene data show CDR1 as SNHLY and CDR2 as FYNNEI. The CDR3 is 16 amino acids. CDR3 sequence reads: CASSQGLAGGTGELFF. The CDR3 coding sequence is TGTGCCAGCAGTCAAGGACTAGCGGGAGGAACCGGGGAGCTGTTTTTT.

The chain has TRBV6-2 or TRBV6-3 and TRBJ1-1; D is unresolved. The CDR3 covers 14 residues. Trimming pared 2 bases from V and 2 bases from J, leaving 9 bases between. The germline CDR1 and CDR2 sequences are MNHEY and SVGEGT. Here the CDR3 DNA reads TGTGCCAGCAGTTACGCGATACCAAACACTGAAGCTTTCTTT. This codes for CASSYAIPNTEAFF.

The chain employs TRBV5-4 and TRBJ2-3; the match to TRBD2 covers 13 bases. Germline V gene lookup returns CDR1 SGHNT and CDR2 YYREEE (reference sequence). V lost 4 bases to trimming and J lost 4 bases; unmatched junction nucleotides: 18. This CDR3 region has 20 residues. The DNA for the CDR3 is TGTGCCAGCAGCAAGAGAGGACTAGCGGGAGTGTGGGGTGGATCAGATACGCAGTATTTT. The encoded protein is CASSKRGLAGVWGGSDTQYF.

This chain uses TRBV19 with TRBJ2-1; D may match TRBD1 or TRBD2 (5 bases each). V gave up 2 bases and J gave up 6 bases, with 17 bases separating them. The CDR3 has 16 residues. Germline CDR1 LNHDA, CDR2 SQIVND (reference sequence). The CDR3 bases are TGTGCCAGTAGTATAATACCAGGGTTTGCGGGCAATGAGCAGTTCTTC. Amino acids: CASSIIPGFAGNEQFF.

The V gene is TRBV10-3, the J gene TRBJ1-2, with D possibly matching TRBD1 (5 bases). This CDR3 spans 12 amino acids. The V end was cut by 4 bases, the J end by 8 bases, with 11 bases between. From germline, CDR1 is ENHRY and CDR2 SYGVKD. Here the CDR3 reads CAISVDSYGYTF. For the CDR3, the DNA is TGTGCCATCAGTGTTGACAGCTACGGCTACACCTTC.

The V and J genes are TRBV13 and TRBJ2-2; D not certain. This CDR3 contains 15 residues. The V gene's germline CDR1 is PRHDT and CDR2 FYEKMQ (reference sequence). V gave up 5 bases and J gave up 1 base, with 11 bases separating them. The DNA of the CDR3 is TGTGCCAGCAGCCCACTGGGGTTGAACACCGGGGAGCTGTTTTTT. This encodes CASSPLGLNTGELFF. Combining the CDR3 with reference TRBV13 and TRBJ2-2 gives the whole variable domain AAGVIQSPRHLIKEKRETATLKCYPIPRHDTVYWYQQGPGQDPQFLISFYEKMQSDKGSIPDRFSAQQFSDYHSELNMSSLELGDSALYFCASSPLGLNTGELFFGEGSRLTVL.